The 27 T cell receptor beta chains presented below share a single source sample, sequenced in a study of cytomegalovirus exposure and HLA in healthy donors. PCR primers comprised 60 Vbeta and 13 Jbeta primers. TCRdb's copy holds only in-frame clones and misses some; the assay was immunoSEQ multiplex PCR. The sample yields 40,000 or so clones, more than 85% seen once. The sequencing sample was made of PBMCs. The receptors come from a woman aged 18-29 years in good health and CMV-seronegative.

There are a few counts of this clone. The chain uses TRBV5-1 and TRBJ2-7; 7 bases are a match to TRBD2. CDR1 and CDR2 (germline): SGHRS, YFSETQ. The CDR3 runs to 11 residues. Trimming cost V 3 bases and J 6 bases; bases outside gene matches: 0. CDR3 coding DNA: TGCGCCAGCAGCTGGGGGGGCGAGCAGTACTTC. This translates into CASSWGGEQYF.

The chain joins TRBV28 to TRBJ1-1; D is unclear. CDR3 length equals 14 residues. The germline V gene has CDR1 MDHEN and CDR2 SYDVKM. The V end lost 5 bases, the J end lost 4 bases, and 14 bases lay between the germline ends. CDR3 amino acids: CASSPVLSPTEAFF. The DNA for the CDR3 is TGTGCCAGCAGTCCGGTCTTGTCCCCCACTGAAGCTTTCTTT.

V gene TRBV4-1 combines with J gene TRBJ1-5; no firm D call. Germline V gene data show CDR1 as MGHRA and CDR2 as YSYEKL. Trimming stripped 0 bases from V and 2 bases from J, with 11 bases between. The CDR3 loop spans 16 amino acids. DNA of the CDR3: TGCGCCAGCAGCCAAGACGGGGTTTTCGGCAATCAGCCCCAGCATTTT. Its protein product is CASSQDGVFGNQPQHF.

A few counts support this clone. CDR3 protein: CASGIRQEPNYGYTF. CDR3 nucleotides: TGTGCCAGCGGGATCCGACAGGAGCCTAACTATGGCTACACCTTC. The chain links TRBV6-4 to TRBJ1-2; a weak D match, TRBD1 (6 bases). Per germline, CDR1 MRHNA and CDR2 SNTAGT. The V and J ends lost 8 bases and 0 bases respectively, with 16 bases between them. The CDR3 length is 15 residues.

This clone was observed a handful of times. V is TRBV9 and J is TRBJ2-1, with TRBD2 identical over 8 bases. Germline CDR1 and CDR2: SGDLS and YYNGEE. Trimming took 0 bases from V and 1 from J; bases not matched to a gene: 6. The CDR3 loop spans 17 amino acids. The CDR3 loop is CASSVGTSGASYNEQFF. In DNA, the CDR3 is TGTGCCAGCAGCGTAGGAACTAGCGGCGCATCCTACAATGAGCAGTTCTTC.

This CDR3 is CASSLRTAAYEQYF. CDR3 sequence (DNA): TGTGCCAGCAGTCTCAGGACAGCCGCCTACGAGCAGTACTTC. The chain joins TRBV27 to TRBJ2-7; tentative D call: TRBD1 (6 bases). CDR3 size: 14 residues. Trimming removed 5 bases at V and 2 bases at J, with 13 bases between. The germline CDR1 and CDR2 sequences are MNHEY and SMNVEV (reference sequence).

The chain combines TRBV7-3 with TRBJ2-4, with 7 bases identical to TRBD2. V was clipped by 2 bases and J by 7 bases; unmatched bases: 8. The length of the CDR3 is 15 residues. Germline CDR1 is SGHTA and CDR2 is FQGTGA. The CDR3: CASSLFGGSLNIQYF. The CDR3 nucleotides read TGTGCCAGCAGCTTATTCGGCGGGAGTTTGAACATTCAGTACTTC. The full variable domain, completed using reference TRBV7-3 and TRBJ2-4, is GAGVSQTPSNKVTEKGKYVELRCDPISGHTALYWYRQSLGQGPEFLIYFQGTGAADDSGLPNDRFFAVRPEGSVSTLKIQRTERGDSAVYLCASSLFGGSLNIQYFGAGTRLSVL.

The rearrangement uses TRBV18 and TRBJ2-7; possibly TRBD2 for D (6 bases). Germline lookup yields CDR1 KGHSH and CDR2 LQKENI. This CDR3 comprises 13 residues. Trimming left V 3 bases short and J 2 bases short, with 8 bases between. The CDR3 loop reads CASSPGTAYEQYF. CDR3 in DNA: TGTGCCAGCTCACCCGGGACTGCCTACGAGCAGTACTTC.

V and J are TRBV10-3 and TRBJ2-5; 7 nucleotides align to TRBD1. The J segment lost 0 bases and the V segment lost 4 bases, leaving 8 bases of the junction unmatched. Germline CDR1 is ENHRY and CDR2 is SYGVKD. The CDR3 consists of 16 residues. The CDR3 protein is CAISGSRDSNQETQYF. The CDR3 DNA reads TGTGCCATCAGTGGAAGCCGGGACAGTAACCAAGAGACCCAGTACTTC.

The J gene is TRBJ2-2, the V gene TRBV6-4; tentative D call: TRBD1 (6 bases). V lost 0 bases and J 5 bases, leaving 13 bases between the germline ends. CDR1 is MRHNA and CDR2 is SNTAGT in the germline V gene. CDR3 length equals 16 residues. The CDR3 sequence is CASSDSPGHETGELFF. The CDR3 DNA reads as TGTGCCAGCAGTGACTCCCCGGGACACGAAACCGGGGAGCTGTTTTTT.

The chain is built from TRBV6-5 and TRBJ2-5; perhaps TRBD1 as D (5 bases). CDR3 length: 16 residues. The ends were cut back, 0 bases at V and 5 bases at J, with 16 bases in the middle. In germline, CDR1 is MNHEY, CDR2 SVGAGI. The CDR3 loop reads CASSYSDGRDGETQYF. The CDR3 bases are TGTGCCAGCAGTTACTCAGATGGCAGGGATGGCGAGACCCAGTACTTC.

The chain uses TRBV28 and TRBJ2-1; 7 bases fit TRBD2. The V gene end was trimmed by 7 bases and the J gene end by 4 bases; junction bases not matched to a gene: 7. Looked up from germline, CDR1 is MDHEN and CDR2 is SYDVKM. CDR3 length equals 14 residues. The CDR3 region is CASMAIGRYNEQFF. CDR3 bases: TGTGCCAGCATGGCTATCGGGAGGTACAATGAGCAGTTCTTC.

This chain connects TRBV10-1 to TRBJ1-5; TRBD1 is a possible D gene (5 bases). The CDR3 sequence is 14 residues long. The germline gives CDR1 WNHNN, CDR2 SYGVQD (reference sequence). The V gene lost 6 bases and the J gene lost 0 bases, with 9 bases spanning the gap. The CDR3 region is CASSPRVSNQPQHF. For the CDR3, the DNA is TGCGCCAGCAGCCCCAGGGTTAGCAATCAGCCCCAGCATTTT.

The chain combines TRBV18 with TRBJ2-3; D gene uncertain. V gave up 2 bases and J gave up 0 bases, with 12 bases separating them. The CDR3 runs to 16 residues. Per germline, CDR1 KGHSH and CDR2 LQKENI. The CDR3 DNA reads TGTGCCAGCTCACCAGGCCAGGTGATTAGCACAGATACGCAGTATTTT. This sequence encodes CASSPGQVISTDTQYF.

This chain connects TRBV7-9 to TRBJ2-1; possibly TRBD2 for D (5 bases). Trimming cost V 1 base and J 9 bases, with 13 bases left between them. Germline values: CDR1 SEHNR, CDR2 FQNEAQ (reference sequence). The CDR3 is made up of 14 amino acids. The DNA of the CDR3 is TGTGCCAGCAGCTTAGGAGCGGTGGGGAGTGAGCAGTTCTTC. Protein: CASSLGAVGSEQFF.

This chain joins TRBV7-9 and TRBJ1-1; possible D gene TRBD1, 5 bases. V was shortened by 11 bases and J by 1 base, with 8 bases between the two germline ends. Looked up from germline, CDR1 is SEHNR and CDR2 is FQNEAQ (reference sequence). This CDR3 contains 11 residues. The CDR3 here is CAPTGNTEAFF. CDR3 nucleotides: TGTGCCCCTACAGGGAACACTGAAGCTTTCTTT.

The CDR3 region is CASSEDRGREETQYF. CDR3 DNA: TGTGCCAGCAGCGAGGACAGGGGGCGCGAGGAGACCCAGTACTTC. This sequence joins TRBV5-8 and TRBJ2-5; the match to TRBD1 covers 11 bases. CDR3 length: 15 amino acids. V was clipped by 4 bases and J by 5 bases; unmatched bases: 7. Germline CDR1 is SGHTS and CDR2 is YDEGEE.

The DNA for the CDR3 is TGTGCCAGCAGCTTAGGCGGGGGCTACCCCTACGAGCAGTACTTC. The encoded protein is CASSLGGGYPYEQYF. The rearrangement links TRBV11-2 to TRBJ2-7; possibly TRBD2 for D (7 bases). Trimming cost V 1 base and J 2 bases, with 12 bases left between them. This CDR3 has 15 amino acids. The V gene's germline CDR1 is SGHAT and CDR2 FQNNGV.

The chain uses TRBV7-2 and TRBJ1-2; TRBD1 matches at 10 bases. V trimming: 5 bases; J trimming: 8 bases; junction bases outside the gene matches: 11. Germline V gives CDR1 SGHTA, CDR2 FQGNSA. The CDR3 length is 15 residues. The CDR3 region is CASSPARQGAGGYTF. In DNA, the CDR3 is TGTGCCAGCAGCCCCGCCAGACAGGGGGCGGGGGGCTACACCTTC.

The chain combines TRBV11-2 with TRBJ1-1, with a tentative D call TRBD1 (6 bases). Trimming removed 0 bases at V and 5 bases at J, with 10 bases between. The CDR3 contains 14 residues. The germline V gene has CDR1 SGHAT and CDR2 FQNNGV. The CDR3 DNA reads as TGTGCCAGCAGCTTAGATAGGCAGGGGACTGAAGCTTTCTTT. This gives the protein CASSLDRQGTEAFF.

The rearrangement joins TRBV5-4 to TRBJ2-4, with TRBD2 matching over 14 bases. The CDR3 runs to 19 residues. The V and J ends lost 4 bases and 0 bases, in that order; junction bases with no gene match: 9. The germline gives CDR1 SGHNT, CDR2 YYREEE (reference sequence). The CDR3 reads CASSTGTSGSFIAKNIQYF. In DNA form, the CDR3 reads TGTGCCAGCAGCACTGGGACTAGCGGGAGTTTTATAGCCAAAAACATTCAGTACTTC.

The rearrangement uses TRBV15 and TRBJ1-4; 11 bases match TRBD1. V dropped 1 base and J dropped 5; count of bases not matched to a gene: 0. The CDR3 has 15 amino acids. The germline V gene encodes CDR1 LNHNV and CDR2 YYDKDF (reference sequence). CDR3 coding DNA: TGTGCCACCAGCAGAGGGACAGGGGGCAATGAAAAACTGTTTTTT. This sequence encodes CATSRGTGGNEKLFF.

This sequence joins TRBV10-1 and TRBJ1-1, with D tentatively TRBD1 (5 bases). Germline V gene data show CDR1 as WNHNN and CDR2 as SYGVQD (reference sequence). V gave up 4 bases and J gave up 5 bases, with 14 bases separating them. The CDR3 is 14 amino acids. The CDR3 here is CASSVKKGVTEAFF. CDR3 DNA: TGCGCCAGCAGTGTAAAGAAAGGGGTAACTGAAGCTTTCTTT.

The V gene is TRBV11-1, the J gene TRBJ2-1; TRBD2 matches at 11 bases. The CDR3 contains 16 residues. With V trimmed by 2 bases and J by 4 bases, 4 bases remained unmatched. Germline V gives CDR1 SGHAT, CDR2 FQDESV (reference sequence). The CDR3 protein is CASSLRPSGGYNEQFF. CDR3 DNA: TGTGCCAGCAGCTTAAGGCCTAGCGGGGGGTACAATGAGCAGTTCTTC.

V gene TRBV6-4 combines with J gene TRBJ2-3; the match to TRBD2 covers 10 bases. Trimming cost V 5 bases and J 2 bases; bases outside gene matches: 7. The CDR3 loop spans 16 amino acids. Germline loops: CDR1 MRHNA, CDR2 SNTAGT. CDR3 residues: CASSLASGSLTDTQYF. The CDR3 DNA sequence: TGTGCCAGCAGTCTTGCTAGCGGGAGCCTCACAGATACGCAGTATTTT.

The CDR3 nucleotides read TGTGCCAGCAGTTCAGTCTATGGCTACACCTTC. This gives the protein CASSSVYGYTF. The rearrangement uses TRBV28 and TRBJ1-2; D is unclear. Germline CDR1 MDHEN, CDR2 SYDVKM. The CDR3 contains 11 residues. V lost 4 bases and J lost 4, with 4 bases in between.

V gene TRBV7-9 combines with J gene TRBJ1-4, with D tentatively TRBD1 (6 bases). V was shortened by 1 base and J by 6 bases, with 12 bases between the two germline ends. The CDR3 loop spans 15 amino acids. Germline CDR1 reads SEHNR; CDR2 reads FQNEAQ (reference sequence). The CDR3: CASSLGDNSDEKLFF. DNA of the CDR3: TGTGCCAGCAGCTTAGGGGACAACTCCGATGAAAAACTGTTTTTT.